The T cell receptor (beta chain) described here comes from a study of response to subunit inactivated influenza vaccine. This clonotype has ten or more counts. Each CDR3 protein gets one entry after TCRdb re-called the RT-PCR reads with MiXCR. The sample has approximately 570,000 distinct CDR3 sequences, roughly 8.2% seen once; the top ten hold 10% to 15%. CDR3 size: 17 residues. Trimming cost V 1 base and J 3 bases; bases outside gene matches: 8. Per the germline V gene, CDR1 is LGHDT and CDR2 is YNNKEL (reference sequence). This chain joins TRBV3-1 and TRBJ2-1; 8 positions agree with TRBD2. The sequence came from a man in his fifties or sixties who received an inactivated influenza vaccine. Sequenced material: PBMCs from blood, taken about 24 months after vaccination. CDR3 DNA: TGTGCCAGCAGCCAAGTAGGTGGGACTAGTTACTACAATGAGCAGTTCTTC. This encodes CASSQVGGTSYYNEQFF.